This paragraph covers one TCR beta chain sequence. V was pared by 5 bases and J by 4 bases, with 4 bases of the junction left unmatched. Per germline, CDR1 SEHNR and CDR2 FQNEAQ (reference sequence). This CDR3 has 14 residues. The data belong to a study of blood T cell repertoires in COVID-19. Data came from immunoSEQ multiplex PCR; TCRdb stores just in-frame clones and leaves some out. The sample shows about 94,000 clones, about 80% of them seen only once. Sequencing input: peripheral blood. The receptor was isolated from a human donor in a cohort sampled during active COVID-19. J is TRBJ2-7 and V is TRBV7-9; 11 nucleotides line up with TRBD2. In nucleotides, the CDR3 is TGTGCCAGCAGCCCTAGCGGGAGGACGTACGAGCAGTACTTC. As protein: CASSPSGRTYEQYF.